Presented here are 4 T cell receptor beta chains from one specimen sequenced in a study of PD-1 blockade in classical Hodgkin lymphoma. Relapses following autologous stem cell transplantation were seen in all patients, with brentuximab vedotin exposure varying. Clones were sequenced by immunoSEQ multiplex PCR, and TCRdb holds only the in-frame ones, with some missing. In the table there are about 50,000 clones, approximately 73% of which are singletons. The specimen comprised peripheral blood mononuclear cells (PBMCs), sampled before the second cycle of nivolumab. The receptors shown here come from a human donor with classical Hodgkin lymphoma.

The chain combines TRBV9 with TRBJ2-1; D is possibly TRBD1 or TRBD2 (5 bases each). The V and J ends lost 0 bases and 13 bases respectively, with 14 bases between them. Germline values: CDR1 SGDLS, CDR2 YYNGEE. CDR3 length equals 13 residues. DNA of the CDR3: TGTGCCAGCAGCGTAGATCGATGGGGACGTCAGTTCTTC. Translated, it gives CASSVDRWGRQFF.

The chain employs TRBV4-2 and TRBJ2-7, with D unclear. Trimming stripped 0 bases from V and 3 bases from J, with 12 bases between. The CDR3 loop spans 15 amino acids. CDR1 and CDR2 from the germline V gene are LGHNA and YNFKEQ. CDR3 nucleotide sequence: TGTGCCAGCAGCCAAGATGATGGGGTCCGCTACGAGCAGTACTTC. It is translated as CASSQDDGVRYEQYF.

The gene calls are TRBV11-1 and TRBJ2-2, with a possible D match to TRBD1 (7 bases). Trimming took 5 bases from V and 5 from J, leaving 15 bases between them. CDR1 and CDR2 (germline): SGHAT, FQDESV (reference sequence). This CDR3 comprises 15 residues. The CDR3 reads CASSPGGGGTGELFF. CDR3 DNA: TGTGCCAGCAGCCCAGGGGGAGGTGGAACCGGGGAGCTGTTTTTT.

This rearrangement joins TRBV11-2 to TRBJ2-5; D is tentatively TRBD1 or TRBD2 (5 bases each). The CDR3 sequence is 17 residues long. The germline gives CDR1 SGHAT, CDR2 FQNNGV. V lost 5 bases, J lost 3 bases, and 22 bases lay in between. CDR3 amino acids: CASSQKRTARAEETQYF. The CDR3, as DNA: TGTGCCAGCAGCCAAAAACGGACTGCCAGGGCCGAAGAGACCCAGTACTTC.